These 31 T cell receptor beta chains share one sample of origin, sequenced in a study of blood T cell repertoires in COVID-19 (dated by TCRdb to the early 2020s). Libraries were prepared through the immunoSEQ multiplex PCR assay. Imported from immuneACCESS, the table was reduced by TCRdb to in-frame sequences with V and J called. These copies leave out some clones; in studies compared against another copy, an unresolved V gene accounts for under half, and the cause of the remainder is not known. The sample has 200,000 to 250,000 clones on record, roughly 80% of them singletons. 3.4% of the sample rests with the top ten. The specimen was peripheral blood. Receptors were obtained from a woman between 18 and 29 years old with acute or convalescent COVID-19.

The V and J genes are TRBV28 and TRBJ2-7; 7 positions agree with TRBD1. V lost 6 bases, J lost 2 bases, and 7 bases stayed unmatched. The CDR3 totals 14 residues. Germline assignment: CDR1 MDHEN and CDR2 SYDVKM. The CDR3, as DNA: TGTGCCAGCAGGAAACCAGACAGGGCCTACGAGCAGTACTTC. Translation: CASRKPDRAYEQYF.

The rearrangement uses TRBV7-8 and TRBJ2-7; 9 bases are a match to TRBD2. Germline lookup yields CDR1 SGHVS and CDR2 FQNEAQ. The CDR3 is 14 amino acids. Losses at the gene ends were 3 bases for V and 5 bases for J; bases not matched to a gene: 5. As DNA, the CDR3 is TGTGCCAGCAGCTTTGGGCGGGAGGGCCACGAGCAGTACTTC. Translating it yields CASSFGREGHEQYF. Full variable domain (remainder filled in from reference TRBV7-8 and TRBJ2-7): GAGVSQSPRYKVAKRGQDVALRCDPISGHVSLFWYQQALGQGPEFLTYFQNEAQLDKSGLPSDRFFAERPEGSVSTLKIQRTQQEDSAVYLCASSFGREGHEQYFGPGTRLTVT.

The rearrangement uses TRBV29-1 and TRBJ2-2; D call uncertain. This CDR3 is 12 amino acids long. V shed 6 bases and J shed 1 base, with 6 bases lying between them. The germline V gene encodes CDR1 SQVTM and CDR2 ANQGSEA. The CDR3 coding sequence is TGCAGCGTAAACAGGAACACCGGGGAGCTGTTTTTT. Its translation: CSVNRNTGELFF.

This clone was detected only once. The chain recombines TRBV9 with TRBJ2-1; D is possibly TRBD2 (6 bases). Trimming stripped 3 bases from V and 0 bases from J, with 19 bases between. Germline lookup yields CDR1 SGDLS and CDR2 YYNGEE. The CDR3 length is 18 residues. CDR3 nucleotides: TGTGCCAGCAGCGACCCACAGCTAGCGAGGAGCTCCTACAATGAGCAGTTCTTC. It is translated as CASSDPQLARSSYNEQFF.

This sequence joins TRBV13 and TRBJ2-2; TRBD1 matches 9 bases. V was clipped by 3 bases and J by 7 bases; unmatched bases: 9. Germline V gives CDR1 PRHDT, CDR2 FYEKMQ (reference sequence). CDR3 length: 16 amino acids. This CDR3 reads CASSFLGQGIGGELFF. CDR3 bases: TGTGCCAGCAGCTTCCTAGGACAGGGGATTGGCGGGGAGCTGTTTTTT.

The genes are TRBV5-4 and TRBJ2-7; D gene uncertain. The CDR3 loop spans 12 amino acids. Germline CDR1 reads SGHNT; CDR2 reads YYREEE (reference sequence). V lost 1 base and J 3 bases, leaving 5 bases between the germline ends. The CDR3 bases are TGTGCCAGCAGCTTGTACGGCTACGAGCAGTACTTC. This encodes CASSLYGYEQYF.

In this sample, this clone turned up a few times. V is TRBV5-1 and J is TRBJ1-1; unclear D gene. CDR1 SGHRS and CDR2 YFSETQ come from the germline V gene. The V end was cut by 0 bases, the J end by 1 base, with 10 bases between. The CDR3 covers 15 residues. The CDR3 here is CASSLALGENTEAFF. The CDR3 bases are TGCGCCAGCAGCTTGGCTCTGGGAGAGAACACTGAAGCTTTCTTT.

The genes are TRBV2 and TRBJ2-3; 10 bases are a match to TRBD1. Germline CDR1 is SNHLY and CDR2 is FYNNEI. The CDR3 spans 17 residues. With V trimmed by 6 bases and J by 2 bases, 11 bases remained unmatched. The CDR3 bases are TGTGCCAGCAGAGTTTTAGTGGACAGGGGGACCACAGATACGCAGTATTTT. Its protein product is CASRVLVDRGTTDTQYF.

The chain employs TRBV7-9 and TRBJ1-4; D possibly corresponds to TRBD1 (5 bases). Germline values: CDR1 SEHNR, CDR2 FQNEAQ (reference sequence). V dropped 1 base and J dropped 2 bases, with 14 bases sitting between them. The CDR3 totals 17 residues. The CDR3 protein is CASSLVAGRGTNEKLFF. The DNA of the CDR3 is TGTGCCAGCAGCTTAGTCGCGGGTCGGGGGACTAATGAAAAACTGTTTTTT.

The V and J genes are TRBV6-6 and TRBJ2-7, with 8 bases lining up with TRBD1. This CDR3 spans 14 amino acids. J lost 3 bases, V lost 5 bases, and 6 bases had no gene match. Germline V lookup: CDR1 MNHNY, CDR2 SVGAGI (reference sequence). The CDR3 reads CASSSTTGGYEQYF. CDR3 nucleotides: TGTGCCAGCAGTAGCACCACAGGGGGCTACGAGCAGTACTTC.

This sequence joins TRBV6-2 or TRBV6-3 and TRBJ2-2; D might be TRBD1 (6 bases). CDR3 length equals 17 residues. In germline, CDR1 is MNHEY, CDR2 SVGEGT. V lost 2 bases and J 1 base, leaving 14 bases between the germline ends. As DNA, the CDR3 is TGTGCCAGCAGTTACGAGACAGGTGAAATGAACACCGGGGAGCTGTTTTTT. Its translation is CASSYETGEMNTGELFF.

The rearrangement joins TRBV4-3 to TRBJ1-4, with a possible D match to TRBD1 (5 bases). The CDR3 runs 15 residues. Germline V gene sequence: CDR1 LGHNA, CDR2 YSLEER. With 1 base removed from V and 3 bases from J, the gap between germline ends came to 9 bases. The CDR3 is CASSQGWGPNEKLFF. The DNA of the CDR3 is TGCGCCAGCAGCCAAGGATGGGGCCCTAATGAAAAACTGTTTTTT.

The chain uses TRBV11-2 and TRBJ2-1; 8 nucleotides align to TRBD2. CDR1 SGHAT and CDR2 FQNNGV come from the germline V gene. Germline trimming cut 4 bases from V and 8 bases from J; bases unmatched to any gene: 4. CDR3 length: 13 residues. CDR3 nucleotide sequence: TGTGCCAGCAGCTCGGGACTAGACCATGAGCAGTTCTTC. Translating it yields CASSSGLDHEQFF.

This clone was observed a single time. The V call is TRBV5-1, the J call TRBJ2-7; no definite D call. Germline lookup yields CDR1 SGHRS and CDR2 YFSETQ. Trimming took off 4 bases at V and 6 bases at J, with 17 bases between the two ends. The CDR3 is made up of 14 amino acids. For the CDR3, the DNA is TGCGCCAGCAGCGAAGCTCCAGCCCCGGGCGAGCAGTACTTC. Encoded protein: CASSEAPAPGEQYF.

The chain uses TRBV9 and TRBJ2-1; 10 positions agree with TRBD2. J was trimmed by 10 bases and V by 2 bases; bases with no gene match: 6. CDR1 and CDR2 (germline): SGDLS, YYNGEE. The CDR3 has 14 residues. In nucleotides, the CDR3 is TGTGCCAGCAGCGTCCCTAGCGGGAGAGGGGAGCAGTTCTTC. Translated: CASSVPSGRGEQFF.

J is TRBJ2-5 and V is TRBV6-6, with 11 bases identical to TRBD1. The CDR3 is 14 amino acids. Unmatched junction bases numbered 5, after V lost 6 bases and J lost 5 bases. Germline V lookup: CDR1 MNHNY, CDR2 SVGAGI (reference sequence). The DNA for the CDR3 is TGTGCCAGCAGGACCGGGACAGGGGGGGAGACCCAGTACTTC. Translating it yields CASRTGTGGETQYF.

This chain joins TRBV7-8 and TRBJ1-5; D gene uncertain. Germline V lookup: CDR1 SGHVS, CDR2 FQNEAQ. This CDR3 is built from 15 residues. The V and J ends lost 0 bases and 4 bases respectively, with 10 bases between them. The CDR3, as DNA: TGTGCCAGCAGCTTAGCGCCAGGAGGGAATCAGCCCCAGCATTTT. Translating it yields CASSLAPGGNQPQHF.

This clone was detected a few times. The V gene is TRBV6-1, the J gene TRBJ1-4; 7 bases align to TRBD1. Germline lookup yields CDR1 MNHNS and CDR2 SASEGT. Germline trimming cut 0 bases from V and 2 bases from J; bases unmatched to any gene: 9. The CDR3 has 18 amino acids. The CDR3 region has the DNA TGTGCCAGCAGTGAAGCCTTAACAGGGACAGCTACTAATGAAAAACTGTTTTTT. This sequence encodes CASSEALTGTATNEKLFF.

The chain uses TRBV5-1 and TRBJ2-5, with 10 bases aligning to TRBD1. The CDR3 has 12 amino acids. V dropped 5 bases and J dropped 7; count of bases not matched to a gene: 2. CDR1 is SGHRS, CDR2 YFSETQ, per germline. CDR3 bases: TGCGCCAGCAGTCGGGACAGGGGGACCCAGTACTTC. It specifies CASSRDRGTQYF.

The chain recombines TRBV30 with TRBJ1-2; D is possibly TRBD1 (6 bases). The CDR3 extends over 13 amino acids. CDR1 and CDR2 (germline): GTSNPN, SVGIG (reference sequence). With 3 bases removed from V and 2 bases from J, the gap between germline ends came to 10 bases. CDR3 DNA sequence: TGTGCCTGGAGCCCTACAGGGAACTATGGCTACACCTTC. Its translation: CAWSPTGNYGYTF. The full variable domain, rest sourced from reference TRBV30 and TRBJ1-2, is SQTIHQWPATLVQPVGSPLSLECTVEGTSNPNLYWYRQAAGRGLQLLFYSVGIGQISSEVPQNLSASRPQDRQFILSSKKLLLSDSGFYLCAWSPTGNYGYTFGSGTRLTVV.

J is TRBJ2-6 and V is TRBV2; D is ambiguous. Trimming cost V 6 bases and J 2 bases, with 11 bases left between them. The CDR3 is made up of 15 amino acids. Germline-derived CDR1 and CDR2 are SNHLY and FYNNEI. CDR3 coding DNA: TGTGCCAGCAGGACCCCCGGAGCTGGGGCCAACGTCCTGACTTTC. It encodes CASRTPGAGANVLTF.

The chain carries TRBV14 and TRBJ2-1; D perhaps matches TRBD2 (6 bases). The CDR3 is 16 amino acids. The V and J ends lost 1 base and 7 bases respectively, with 17 bases between them. Germline CDR1 reads SGHDN; CDR2 reads FVKESK. This CDR3 is CASSQGSRSGGNEQFF. CDR3 in DNA: TGTGCCAGCAGCCAAGGGAGCCGGAGTGGAGGGAATGAGCAGTTCTTC.

The V call is TRBV27, the J call TRBJ1-3; TRBD1 aligns across 8 bases. The CDR3 is 15 residues long. V gave up 2 bases and J gave up 3 bases; unmatched junction bases: 3. Germline values: CDR1 MNHEY, CDR2 SMNVEV (reference sequence). For the CDR3, the DNA is TGTGCCAGCAGTTTAGACAGGGGTTTTGGAAACACCATATATTTT. Encoded protein: CASSLDRGFGNTIYF.

V usage is TRBV29-1 and J usage is TRBJ1-1; 8 positions match TRBD1. From germline, CDR1 is SQVTM and CDR2 ANQGSEA. This CDR3 spans 12 amino acids. The junction had 0 bases not matched to a gene; V was cut back by 3 bases and J by 3 bases. The CDR3 loop reads CSVDRGHTEAFF. CDR3 nucleotides: TGCAGCGTTGACAGGGGGCACACTGAAGCTTTCTTT.

This clone was recorded only once. The rearrangement uses TRBV4-3 and TRBJ2-2; weak D call: TRBD2 (5 bases). The V and J ends lost 0 bases and 0 bases respectively, with 17 bases between them. Per germline, CDR1 LGHNA and CDR2 YSLEER. The CDR3 spans 19 residues. The CDR3 loop is CASSQDVVTTVTNTGELFF. The CDR3 coding sequence is TGCGCCAGCAGCCAAGATGTTGTGACTACCGTTACGAACACCGGGGAGCTGTTTTTT.

The chain joins TRBV30 to TRBJ2-1, with a weak D call TRBD1 (5 bases). The length of the CDR3 is 12 residues. The V end lost 6 bases, the J end lost 3 bases, and 9 bases lay between the germline ends. Germline CDR1 reads GTSNPN; CDR2 reads SVGIG (reference sequence). In DNA, the CDR3 is TGTGCCTGTGGCAGGGTCTACAATGAGCAGTTCTTC. Its protein is CACGRVYNEQFF.

This clone is a singleton in its sample. V and J are TRBV29-1 and TRBJ2-5; the match to TRBD1 covers 8 bases. The CDR3 contains 15 residues. From germline, CDR1 is SQVTM and CDR2 ANQGSEA. V lost 8 bases to trimming and J lost 0 bases; unmatched junction nucleotides: 11. CDR3 coding DNA: TGCAGCTCAAAGGCTACAGGGGGGTACCAAGAGACCCAGTACTTC. Amino acid sequence: CSSKATGGYQETQYF.

This sequence joins TRBV13 and TRBJ1-1; 10 bases match TRBD1. The CDR3 length is 13 residues. The germline gives CDR1 PRHDT, CDR2 FYEKMQ (reference sequence). J was trimmed by 7 bases and V by 3 bases; bases with no gene match: 2. The DNA for the CDR3 is TGTGCCAGCAGCTTGGACAGGGGGATTGAAGCTTTCTTT. This sequence encodes CASSLDRGIEAFF.

The V gene is TRBV7-9, the J gene TRBJ2-7, with a weak D call TRBD1 (5 bases). V was cut by 6 bases and J by 3 bases, with 15 bases left in between. CDR1 is SEHNR, CDR2 FQNEAQ, per germline (reference sequence). The CDR3 consists of 14 residues. In nucleotides, the CDR3 is TGTGCCAGCAGTCAATCACAGACAGACTACGAGCAGTACTTC. This encodes CASSQSQTDYEQYF. The whole variable domain, remainder taken from reference TRBV7-9 and TRBJ2-7, is DTGVSQNPRHKITKRGQNVTFRCDPISEHNRLYWYRQTLGQGPEFLTYFQNEAQLEKSRLLSDRFSAERPKGSFSTLEIQRTEQGDSAMYLCASSQSQTDYEQYFGPGTRLTVT.

The CDR3 is CASSLGQSTNYGYTF. The CDR3 coding sequence is TGTGCCAGCAGCCTGGGACAGTCAACTAACTATGGCTACACCTTC. This chain joins TRBV27 and TRBJ1-2, with TRBD1 identical over 7 bases. This CDR3 is built from 15 residues. Germline CDR1 and CDR2: MNHEY and SMNVEV (reference sequence). Trimming took 6 bases from V and 0 from J; bases not matched to a gene: 7.

This chain joins TRBV2 and TRBJ2-1, with 11 bases identical to TRBD2. Germline CDR1 SNHLY, CDR2 FYNNEI. The CDR3 covers 18 residues. V lost 4 bases and J lost 1; bases outside the gene matches: 9. CDR3 nucleotide sequence: TGTGCCAGCAGTGGGGTGGTAGCGGGAGGGATGTCCTACAATGAGCAGTTCTTC. This codes for CASSGVVAGGMSYNEQFF.